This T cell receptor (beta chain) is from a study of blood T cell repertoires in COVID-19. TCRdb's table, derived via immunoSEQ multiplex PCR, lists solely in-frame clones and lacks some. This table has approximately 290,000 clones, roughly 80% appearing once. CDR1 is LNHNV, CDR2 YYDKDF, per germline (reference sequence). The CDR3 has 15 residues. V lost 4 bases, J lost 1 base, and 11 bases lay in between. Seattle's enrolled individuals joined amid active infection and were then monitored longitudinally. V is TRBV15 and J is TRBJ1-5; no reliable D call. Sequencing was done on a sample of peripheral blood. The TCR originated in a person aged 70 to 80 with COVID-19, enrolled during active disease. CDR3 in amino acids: CATSIGVGSNQPQHF. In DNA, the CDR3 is TGTGCCACCAGCATCGGGGTGGGAAGCAATCAGCCCCAGCATTTT.